This entry concerns a single T cell receptor beta chain. The antigen remains unidentified. This entry comes from a study of cytomegalovirus exposure and HLA in healthy donors. Assay used: immunoSEQ multiplex PCR; TCRdb lists only in-frame clones, some missing. The repertoire includes about 130,000 clones, approximately 84% of them detected once, and roughly 29% sits in the top ten. J lost 6 bases, V lost 4 bases, and 7 bases had no gene match. Looked up from germline, CDR1 is SGHDN and CDR2 is FVKESK. CDR3 size: 15 residues. Study outcomes and limitations: Rare TCR sequences dominated, though some public TCRs recurred in many donors.

This chain links TRBV14 with TRBJ2-1; TRBD2 aligns across 9 bases. Sequencing was carried out using PBMCs. This TCR derives from a man between 25 and 39 years old in good health and CMV-seropositive. Here the CDR3 DNA reads TGTGCCAGCAGCCTCGGGCTAGCGGGGATCAATGAGCAGTTCTTC. It specifies CASSLGLAGINEQFF.